Described below is a single T cell receptor beta chain sequence and its context. Its antigen remains undetermined. The record has no base qualities; no much larger clone is one base away. TCRB libraries were constructed from RNA through three rounds of nested multiplex PCR following a modified ARM-PCR protocol with multiple V-beta primers and a C-beta primer. ProtoScript II Reverse Transcriptase and a C-beta primer were used to synthesize TCRB-specific cDNA from 0.45 to 0.55 ug total RNA. The description of the TCRB libraries did not include any unique molecular identifiers. In the third PCR, barcodes and adapters were added over about 25 cycles with Deep VentR (exo-) polymerase, and the 250-500 bp bands were then gel purified. TCRB libraries were sequenced with 250 bp paired-end reads on an Illumina HiSeq 2500. As for how the authors treated the data: Reads were cleaned with Trimmomatic, merged with FLASH, assigned V, D and J segments with MiGEC, and analyzed with VDJtools. Repertoire diversity was measured using the Shannon-Wiener diversity index, which was calculated with VDJtools. TCRdb applied fastp at Q25 and MiXCR to the public reads, then kept only in-frame beta chains. A single entry per CDR3 protein holds the most common genes and DNA from its merged rows. These V and J calls are TCRdb output, not the study's own analysis. This sample has 15,000 to 20,000 distinct CDR3 sequences in its table, and roughly 64% of those were observed once. The top ten constitute around a sixth of the sample.

Total RNA was isolated from peripheral blood mononuclear cells with TRIzol reagent and was purified using the RNeasy kit. All RNA had OD 260/280 ratios above 1.9 and RNA integrity numbers above 6.5. Looking up the germline V gene (reference sequence) yields CDR1 SEHNR and CDR2 FQNEAQ. The junction shows trimming of 4 bases on V and 1 base on J, plus 12 bases between the germline ends. The CDR3 contains 15 residues, cysteine and phenylalanine counted. The CDR3 DNA has 45 bases and is translated from base 1. These data come from a study of tumor-infiltrating lymphocytes in glioblastoma multiforme (dated by TCRdb to about 2017). Study-wide context: To test whether intratumoral genomic heterogeneity fosters TIL diversity, the study jointly examined somatic mutations, TIL diversity and immune response activity.

Paper-wide results and their limitations: Generalizability was limited because only one glioblastoma patient was included in the TCR and somatic mutation analysis. T cells were not sorted into functional subsets, and such sorting was noted by the authors as a future improvement. RNA-based TCR sequencing may distort clone frequencies because T cells carry unequal numbers of TCR transcripts.

Sequencing was performed on peripheral blood. The receptor was derived from a male donor with glioblastoma. Here the chain combines TRBV7-9 and TRBJ2-3; TRBD1 is a possible D gene, resting on 6 matching bases. Here is the DNA: TGTGCCAGCAGCTATGTGACAGGTCGCACAGATACGCAGTATTTT. Protein translation: CASSYVTGRTDTQYF.